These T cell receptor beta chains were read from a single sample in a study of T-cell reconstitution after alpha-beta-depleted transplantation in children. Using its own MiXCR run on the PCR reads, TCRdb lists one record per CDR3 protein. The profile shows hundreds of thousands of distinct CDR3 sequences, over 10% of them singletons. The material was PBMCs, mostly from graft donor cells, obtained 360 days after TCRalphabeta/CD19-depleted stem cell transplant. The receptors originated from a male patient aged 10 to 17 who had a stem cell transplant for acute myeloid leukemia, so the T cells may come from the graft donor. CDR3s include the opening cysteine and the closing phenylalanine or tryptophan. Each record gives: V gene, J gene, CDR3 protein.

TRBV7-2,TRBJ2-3,CASSLWWETDTQYF
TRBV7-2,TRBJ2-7,CASSLTGFSYEQYF
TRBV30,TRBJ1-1,CAWTDRVNTEAFF
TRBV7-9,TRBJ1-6,CASSPRDRSETALHF
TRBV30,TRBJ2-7,CAWSGAGEYYEQYF
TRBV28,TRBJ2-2,CASSSGYTGELFF
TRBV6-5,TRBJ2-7,CASSYFPTGGHEQYF
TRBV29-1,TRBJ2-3,CSVLIPKRERGQYF
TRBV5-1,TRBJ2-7,CASSRSRDARDEQYF
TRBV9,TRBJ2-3,CASSFGRVASGGGNTQYF
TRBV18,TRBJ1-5,CASSPRDRVDQPQHF
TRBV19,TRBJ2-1,CASSTTGGAYNEQFF
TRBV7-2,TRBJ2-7,CASSRLGRVSYEQYF
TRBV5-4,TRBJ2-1,CASSLPGPSGDEQFF
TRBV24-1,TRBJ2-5,CATSDPIGALSTETQYF
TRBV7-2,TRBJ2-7,CASSHPGQSSYEQYF
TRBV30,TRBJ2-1,CAWDGGSYNEQFF
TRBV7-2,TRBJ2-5,CASSVRKRGETQYF
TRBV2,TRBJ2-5,CASLTGTSEETQYF
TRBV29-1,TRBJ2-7,CSVSRGGAREQYF
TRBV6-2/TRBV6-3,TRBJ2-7,CASSHAGTRGNEQYF
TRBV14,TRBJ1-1,CASKQGAWNTEAFF
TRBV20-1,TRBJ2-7,CSARGTAYEQYF
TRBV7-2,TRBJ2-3,CASSLAPDYRTDTQYF
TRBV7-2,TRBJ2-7,CASSLDFTSYEQYF
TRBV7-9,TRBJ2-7,CASSPGTAKYEQYF
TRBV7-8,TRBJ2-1,CASSLATTSSYNEQFF
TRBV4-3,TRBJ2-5,CASSQDLQAGLRETQYF
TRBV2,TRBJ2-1,CASNQRTTYNEQFF
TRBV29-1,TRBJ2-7,CSGQAGTREQYF
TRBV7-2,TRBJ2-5,CASRPGPVGETQYF